A single sample gave rise to the 14 T cell receptor beta chains below, sequenced in a study of blood T cell repertoires in COVID-19. Using immunoSEQ multiplex PCR, the repertoire was profiled, and TCRdb retains in-frame clones only, with some absent. Found here are about 120,000 clones, under 95% of them singletons; the top ten hold around 3.6%. The sequencing sample was made of peripheral blood. These receptors came from a man over 45 with active COVID-19.

This chain joins TRBV7-6 and TRBJ2-1; 10 nucleotides align to TRBD2. Trimming at V came to 5 bases and at J to 1 base, leaving 5 bases not matched to a gene. CDR3 length: 16 amino acids. From germline, CDR1 is SGHVS and CDR2 FNYEAQ. This CDR3 reads CASSGRTSGSYNEQFF. The CDR3 DNA reads as TGTGCCAGCAGCGGACGGACTAGCGGTTCCTACAATGAGCAGTTCTTC.

The J gene is TRBJ1-1, the V gene TRBV9; D possibly corresponds to TRBD1 (5 bases). Trimming took off 3 bases at V and 2 bases at J, with 11 bases between the two ends. The CDR3 extends over 14 amino acids. Germline-derived CDR1 and CDR2 are SGDLS and YYNGEE. CDR3 region: CASSDGGGNTEAFF. The CDR3, as DNA: TGTGCCAGCAGCGACGGGGGAGGAAACACTGAAGCTTTCTTT.

As DNA, the CDR3 is TGTGCCAGCAGGGCAGCCGGGACAGGGGTGCTTGAGCAGTTCTTC. This codes for CASRAAGTGVLEQFF. This chain joins TRBV6-5 and TRBJ2-1; 10 bases map to TRBD1. CDR1 and CDR2 (germline): MNHEY, SVGAGI. J lost 9 bases, V lost 6 bases, and 11 bases had no gene match. The CDR3 length is 15 residues.

The CDR3 nucleotides are TGTGCCAGCAGCCATACAGGGGGTAATCAGCCCCAGCATTTT. Its translation is CASSHTGGNQPQHF. The chain has TRBV3-1 (or the pseudogene TRBV3-2) and TRBJ1-5; TRBD1 matches at 8 bases. The CDR3 totals 14 residues. J gave up 4 bases and V 3 bases, and 2 bases lay outside the gene matches. Germline V gene data show CDR1 as LGHDT and CDR2 as YNNKEL (reference sequence).

This chain joins TRBV3-1 (or the pseudogene TRBV3-2) and TRBJ2-1; TRBD2 matches at 13 bases. This CDR3 is built from 15 residues. V lost 4 bases and J lost 10; bases outside the gene matches: 7. Germline lookup yields CDR1 LGHDT and CDR2 YNNKEL (reference sequence). The CDR3 DNA sequence: TGTGCCAGCAGCCCCCTGGGACTAGCGGGGAGAGAGCAGTTCTTC. This sequence encodes CASSPLGLAGREQFF.

J is TRBJ2-4 and V is TRBV11-2; D not certain. This CDR3 is 15 amino acids long. From germline, CDR1 is SGHAT and CDR2 FQNNGV. The germline V and J ends were trimmed by 5 bases and 1 base, with 12 bases remaining between them. CDR3 DNA: TGTGCCAGCAGCCCGTCAACAACGGCCAAAAACATTCAGTACTTC. This translates into CASSPSTTAKNIQYF.

In nucleotides, the CDR3 is TGTGCCAGCAGCTTCGCGGGAGGTAGCTCCTACAATGAGCAGTTCTTC. Translation gives CASSFAGGSSYNEQFF. This chain uses TRBV11-2 with TRBJ2-1; 8 positions agree with TRBD2. The CDR3 contains 16 residues. The germline CDR1 and CDR2 sequences are SGHAT and FQNNGV. Trimming at V came to 3 bases and at J to 0 bases, leaving 4 bases not matched to a gene.

The gene calls are TRBV7-9 and TRBJ2-2; TRBD1 matches 7 bases. V was clipped by 6 bases and J by 7 bases; unmatched bases: 8. CDR1 and CDR2 (germline): SEHNR, FQNEAQ (reference sequence). The CDR3 runs 14 residues. The chain's CDR3 is CASSPRGLDGELFF. The DNA for the CDR3 is TGTGCCAGCAGTCCTAGGGGGCTTGACGGGGAGCTGTTTTTT.

The V call is TRBV5-8, the J call TRBJ1-1; TRBD1 matches 7 bases. The CDR3 covers 13 residues. The germline CDR1 and CDR2 sequences are SGHTS and YDEGEE. Losses at the gene ends were 4 bases for V and 6 bases for J; bases not matched to a gene: 6. Written as DNA, the CDR3 is TGTGCCAGCAGCCCACGAACAGGGGCTGAAGCTTTCTTT. It is translated as CASSPRTGAEAFF.

The chain is built from TRBV6-1 and TRBJ1-1; tentative D call: TRBD1 (6 bases). With 0 bases removed from V and 5 bases from J, the gap between germline ends came to 13 bases. This CDR3 has 15 residues. The germline V gene encodes CDR1 MNHNS and CDR2 SASEGT. CDR3 nucleotide sequence: TGTGCCAGCAGTGAAGCCCTGAGGGGGGGAACTGAAGCTTTCTTT. It translates to CASSEALRGGTEAFF.

This rearrangement joins TRBV6-5 to TRBJ2-7, with a possible D match to TRBD1 (5 bases). The CDR3 is made up of 15 amino acids. Germline CDR1 is MNHEY and CDR2 is SVGAGI. V lost 6 bases to trimming and J lost 0 bases, with 15 bases between them. The CDR3 DNA is TGTGCCAGCAGAACACAGGTGATGAGCTCCTACGAGCAGTACTTC. Protein sequence: CASRTQVMSSYEQYF.

This rearrangement joins TRBV4-1 to TRBJ1-1; 8 nucleotides line up with TRBD1. Germline CDR1 reads MGHRA; CDR2 reads YSYEKL. The CDR3 spans 15 residues. V was pared by 4 bases and J by 1 base, with 5 bases of the junction left unmatched. CDR3 residues: CASSRDRGRNTEAFF. The CDR3, as DNA: TGCGCCAGCAGCCGAGACAGGGGTAGGAACACTGAAGCTTTCTTT.

The chain employs TRBV28 and TRBJ1-1, with TRBD1 matching over 12 bases. With V trimmed by 6 bases and J by 7 bases, 15 bases remained unmatched. Germline lookup yields CDR1 MDHEN and CDR2 SYDVKM. The CDR3 covers 17 residues. This CDR3 is CASSLPGQGATEDEAFF. In DNA, the CDR3 is TGTGCCAGCAGCTTACCGGGACAGGGGGCTACGGAGGATGAAGCTTTCTTT.

This chain uses TRBV6-5 with TRBJ1-3; perhaps TRBD1 as D (5 bases). Trimming removed 7 bases at V and 0 bases at J, with 10 bases between. Germline V lookup: CDR1 MNHEY, CDR2 SVGAGI. CDR3 length: 14 amino acids. The CDR3 region is CASNTGRSGNTIYF. CDR3 DNA: TGTGCCAGCAACACAGGACGCTCTGGAAACACCATATATTTT.